This TCR beta chain was obtained from a study of response to subunit inactivated influenza vaccine. Germline CDR1 reads SGHDN; CDR2 reads FVKESK. With 7 bases clipped from V and 2 bases from J, the junction kept 7 bases outside the gene matches. The CDR3 contains 15 residues. TCRdb passed the RT-PCR reads through MiXCR, listing each CDR3 protein once. The sample lists about half a million distinct CDR3 sequences; about 25% were seen once. Of note for this clonotype: The antigen remains undetermined.

Findings and limits, study-wide: Few additional T cells are recruited per seasonal influenza vaccination, authors suggested.

This chain joins TRBV14 and TRBJ2-1; TRBD2 aligns across 8 bases. The receptor comes from a man in his fifties or sixties who received an inactivated influenza vaccine. The material was CD4+ T cells sorted from PBMCs, obtained 5 to 6 days after vaccination. Here the CDR3 reads CASTRAGATYNEQFF. CDR3 nucleotide sequence: TGTGCCAGCACTAGAGCGGGAGCAACCTACAATGAGCAGTTCTTC.